This TCR beta chain was documented in a study of shared clonotypes between healthy human individuals (dated by TCRdb to the early 2020s). Regarding the complete study: A couple of women and a few men aged 18 to 49 years were included in the cohort. Libraries were prepared and TCR repertoires were sequenced by different laboratories using diverse techniques, in order to increase sequencing depth and limit assay-specific biases. Per donor, leukapheresis produced somewhere between about 0.94 and 9 billion PBMCs. Per donor, three plates each were used for CD4 naive and CD4 memory, two for CD8 naive, and one for CD8 memory. To estimate repertoire size and how much clonotype sharing occurs between individuals, the study deeply sequenced the blood TCR repertoires of a handful of healthy adults.

Donors were healthy HIV-negative adults with no recently reported acute infections or vaccinations. All donors were Caucasian adults living in Nashville, Tennessee, USA. CD4+ T cells were enriched by magnetic negative selection; naive cells were then positively selected on CD45RA, and the negative fraction formed the memory subset. Blood was collected by leukapheresis, and PBMCs were isolated by Ficoll-Histopaque density gradient centrifugation and then cryopreserved in liquid nitrogen vapor phase. Analytical flow cytometry was used to check the purity and quantity of each magnetically sorted T cell population. Genomic DNA was isolated from each sorted fraction and quantified by UV absorbance on a Nanodrop 2000c. Paper-wide results and their limitations: Sharing across several donors was observed for roughly 5% of naive CD4, less than 4% of naive CD8, 2% to 2.5% of memory CD4, and over 0.3% of memory CD8 clonotypes. Compared with non-shared clonotypes, clonotypes shared by all four sorted-subset donors had higher generation probabilities. Because the study included only a small number of donors, the genetic and exposure-history diversity represented was limited. Rarefaction of sorted-subset datasets indicated incomplete sequencing despite the large sequencing depth. Pairwise subsampling indicated that sequencing depth was expected to affect the degree of clonotype sharing among donors. Naive subsets generally had larger estimated clonotype richness than memory subsets. Sampling was restricted to blood, and TCR repertoires in tissue are likely to differ from TCR repertoires in blood.

Cut back by 0 bases and 4 bases, the V and J ends lie 4 bases apart. The CDR3 measures 14 amino acids from cysteine to phenylalanine. Only the CDR3 portion is preserved as DNA: 42 bases, with reading frame beginning at the first base. For CDR1 and CDR2, the germline V gene lists KGHSH and LQKENI. As concerns this clone: What this receptor recognizes is not known. No quality values exist for individual bases; no much larger clone is one base distant. The sample has other DNA sequences that encode this CDR3 too.

TCR CDR3 regions were amplified from genomic DNA by multiplex PCR using the deep immunoSEQ assay. Genomic DNA extracted from each cell subset was distributed evenly over all wells of several immunoSEQ 96-well plates, and each plate served as one replicate. Each replicate PCR for sorted subsets received about 0.2 ug genomic DNA, equal to roughly 30,000 T cell genomes. Purified libraries were measured with a Qubit 3.0 fluorometer, size-checked on a Bioanalyzer 2100, and measured again with the KAPA Library Quantification kit. Every immunoSEQ 96-well plate was sequenced on a separate single-read 150-cycle Illumina NextSeq 550 flow cell. For the original study's pipeline: Because the immunoSEQ output held only junctional sequences and lacked quality scores, the filtering could not match the filtering applied to full-length reads. To assign V/J genes and CDR3, sequences were annotated against IMGT germline references using PyIR, a Python wrapper for IgBLAST v1.9. Reads with weak V/J assignments (E-value above 1e-6), missing CDR3, stop codons, out-of-frame junctions, or ambiguous translated residues were removed. A V3J clonotype was defined by an identical inferred V gene, J gene, and CDR3 amino acid sequence. Percentage overlap between repertoires was calculated by dividing the number of shared unique clonotypes by the size of the smaller repertoire. Richness of each repertoire was evaluated using RTK rarefaction, the Chao1 estimator, and Recon v2.1 estimates of unobserved clonotypes. Generation probabilities for all TCRbeta clonotypes obtained by the gDNA method from a few donors were computed using OLGA. Not all clones reach the TCRdb copy of this immuneACCESS table, which keeps in-frame sequences only. Checked studies attribute under half of the gap to unresolved V genes and leave the rest unexplained. The V and J calls and clone size are taken from that table; D and trimming were inferred from the DNA. In all, the sample holds approximately 1.5 million clones, and nearly 99% of those were seen once. Less than 0.55% of the sample is held by the ten biggest clonotypes.

The chain couples TRBV18 to TRBJ2-6, with the D gene call left open. Sequenced material: naive CD4+ T cells sorted from blood. Interpreted using the paper, the cell subset or site label stands for: CD45RA+ positively selected. The TCR comes from a man aged 25 to 40 in good health. For the CDR3, the sequence is CASSPPLGANVLTF. The DNA is TGTGCCAGCTCACCACCGTTGGGGGCCAACGTCCTGACTTTC.